The rows below give T cell receptor beta chains drawn from one sample of a study of regulatory T cells in long-lasting Graves disease. TCRdb used MiXCR to reprocess the multiplex PCR reads, holding one entry per CDR3 protein. The repertoire holds approximately 250,000 distinct CDR3 sequences, with around 19% as singletons. The sequencing here drew on peripheral blood mononuclear cells (PBMCs), taken at new diagnosis, from a patient treated with antithyroid drugs. The origin of the receptors is a female donor with Graves disease. Both conserved end residues are trimmed from each CDR3.

TRBJ2-5 | TRBV12-5 | ASGLDLTGGRVEETQY
TRBJ2-3 | TRBV15 | ATLAGGTDTQY
TRBJ1-1 | TRBV6-1 | AITGTGGTEAF
TRBJ1-5 | TRBV19 | ASIGNWGSNQPQH
TRBJ2-1 | TRBV12-3/TRBV12-4 | ATAEVSEQF
TRBJ2-7 | TRBV9 | ASTSWGAHREQY
TRBJ2-1 | TRBV27 | ASSRRLAGGNEQF
TRBJ2-5 | TRBV28 | ASSLSGTSETQY
TRBJ1-2 | TRBV7-2 | ASSFSWGRNYGYT
TRBJ2-7 | TRBV18 | ASSPQDGYEQY
TRBJ2-5 | TRBV28 | ASSSYTSIAQQETQY
TRBJ2-7 | TRBV19 | ASGATDYEQY
TRBJ1-2 | TRBV30 | AWSHRDTLYGYT
TRBJ2-1 | TRBV9 | ASSASLPLAEGPDEQF
TRBJ2-3 | TRBV2 | ASIPRQGSDTQY
TRBJ2-3 | TRBV28 | ASSSITSSTDTQY
TRBJ2-5 | TRBV2 | ASSPYQVLQETQY
TRBJ2-1 | TRBV11-3 | ASSLYSGSNEQF
TRBJ1-5 | TRBV6-5 | ASSYWGNGNQPQH
TRBJ1-1 | TRBV15 | ATSRGGDTEAF
TRBJ2-3 | TRBV19 | ATKPGTGGGTDTQY
TRBJ2-3 | TRBV7-3 | ASSQKGNTDTQY
TRBJ2-5 | TRBV2 | ASSEARLGETQY
TRBJ1-1 | TRBV7-2 | ASSPGQAVNTEAF
TRBJ2-1 | TRBV5-1 | ATQGMAGGPPHEQF
TRBJ1-1 | TRBV28 | ASSLLSVSKTGAF
TRBJ1-1 | TRBV6-5 | ASSYSAGESTEAF
TRBJ1-6 | TRBV28 | ASSFSVPGGIIWNSPLH
TRBJ1-5 | TRBV6-5 | ASSSGTDQPQH